The clone carrying this TCR beta chain was seen ten or more times. Its specificity is not known. These data belong to a study of identical twins. General study points: Less excess twin sharing appeared in beta out-of-frame sequences.

The CDR3 is made up of 14 amino acids. V lost 6 bases and J lost 3, with 15 bases in between. One entry per CDR3 protein results from TCRdb running MiXCR on the 5' RACE reads. The sample consists of about 220,000 distinct CDR3 sequences, roughly 7.1% of them appearing once. The sample also formed part of further work on T cells expressing NK-cell markers.

This sequence was found in a woman aged 18-29 years in good health. The V and J genes are TRBV12-3 or TRBV12-4 and TRBJ2-7; weak D call: TRBD1 (6 bases). The specimen sequenced was CD8+ T cells sorted from blood. CDR3 sequence reads: CASSAGESHYEQYF. CDR3 nucleotide sequence: TGTGCCAGCAGCGCAGGGGAATCCCACTACGAGCAGTACTTC.